The clone carrying this T cell receptor (beta chain) was detected once. One Seattle source followed patients from active infection through their disease course. The data belong to a study of blood T cell repertoires in COVID-19. As for the study in general: Samples representing acute and convalescent COVID-19 were sourced from the United States, Italy and Spain. PBMCs, B-cell-depleted T cells, or T cells provided the cDNA or gDNA that made up the material.

As originally analysed: Scientists estimated how many nucleated cells there were by amplifying reference gene primers. The table came from immunoSEQ multiplex PCR; TCRdb's copy has only in-frame clones and leaves some out. V and J calls and clone size are given by that table; D and trimming were obtained from the DNA. Of about 220,000 clones in the sample, 65% to 90% are singletons; the top ten hold over 2%. The TCR was taken from a woman in her sixties or seventies with COVID-19, enrolled during active disease. The specimen was peripheral blood.

The CDR3 coding sequence is TGTGCCACGAGAGGAAACACCATATATTTT. Protein sequence: CATRGNTIYF. The V gene is TRBV10-3, the J gene TRBJ1-3; D gene unclear. The V end was cut by 10 bases, the J end by 4 bases, with 5 bases between. The CDR3 sequence is 10 residues long. Germline V gene data show CDR1 as ENHRY and CDR2 as SYGVKD.